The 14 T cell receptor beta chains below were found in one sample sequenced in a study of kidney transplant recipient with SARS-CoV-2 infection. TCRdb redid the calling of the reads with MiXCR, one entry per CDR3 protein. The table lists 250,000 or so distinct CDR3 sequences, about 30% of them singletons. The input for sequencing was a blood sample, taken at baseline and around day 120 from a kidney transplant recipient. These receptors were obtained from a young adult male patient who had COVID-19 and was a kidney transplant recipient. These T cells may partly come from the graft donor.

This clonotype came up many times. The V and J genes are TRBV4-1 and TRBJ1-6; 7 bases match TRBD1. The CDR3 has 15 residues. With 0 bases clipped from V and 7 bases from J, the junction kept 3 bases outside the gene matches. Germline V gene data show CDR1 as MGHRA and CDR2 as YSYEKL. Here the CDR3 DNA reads TGCGCCAGCAGCCAAGAGGTAGGGGGCAATTCACCCCTCCACTTT. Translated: CASSQEVGGNSPLHF.

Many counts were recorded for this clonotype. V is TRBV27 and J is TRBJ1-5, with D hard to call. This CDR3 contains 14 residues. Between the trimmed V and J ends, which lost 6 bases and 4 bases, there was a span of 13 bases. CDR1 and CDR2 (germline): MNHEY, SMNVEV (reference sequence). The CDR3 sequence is CASRMSGSNQPQHF. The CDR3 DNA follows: TGTGCCAGCAGGATGTCTGGGTCTAATCAGCCCCAGCATTTT.

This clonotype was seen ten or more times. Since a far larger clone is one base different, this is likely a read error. The CDR3 DNA follows: TGTGCCAGTGTAGGGTGGCCTCAAGGGACCCAGTACTTC. Protein sequence: CASVGWPQGTQYF. V is TRBV19 and J is TRBJ2-3; D gene ambiguous. The J call may be faulty, since TRBJ2-5 better matches the DNA end. The CDR3 has 13 amino acids. Germline V lookup: CDR1 LNHDA, CDR2 SQIVND (reference sequence).

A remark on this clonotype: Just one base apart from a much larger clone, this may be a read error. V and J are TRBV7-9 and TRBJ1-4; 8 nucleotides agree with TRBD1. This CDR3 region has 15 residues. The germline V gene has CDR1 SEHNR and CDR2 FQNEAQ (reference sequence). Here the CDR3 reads CASNLTGQGNEKLFF. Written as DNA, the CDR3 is TGTGCCAGCAACTTAACAGGACAGGGAAATGAAAAACTGTTTTTT.

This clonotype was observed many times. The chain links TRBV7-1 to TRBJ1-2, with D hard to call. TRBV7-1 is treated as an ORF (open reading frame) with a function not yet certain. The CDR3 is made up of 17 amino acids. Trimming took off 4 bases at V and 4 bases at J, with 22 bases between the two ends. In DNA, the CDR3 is TGTGCCAGCAGCTGTGCCGGTCACGAGGGAAAGACCTATGGCTACACCTTC. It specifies CASSCAGHEGKTYGYTF.

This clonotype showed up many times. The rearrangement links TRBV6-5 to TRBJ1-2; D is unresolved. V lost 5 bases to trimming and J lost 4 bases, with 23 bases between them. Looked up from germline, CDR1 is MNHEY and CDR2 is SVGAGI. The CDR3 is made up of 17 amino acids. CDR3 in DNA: TGTGCCAGCAGTCAGGTTCTCTCTATGCGAAAGACCTATGGCTACACCTTC. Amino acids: CASSQVLSMRKTYGYTF.

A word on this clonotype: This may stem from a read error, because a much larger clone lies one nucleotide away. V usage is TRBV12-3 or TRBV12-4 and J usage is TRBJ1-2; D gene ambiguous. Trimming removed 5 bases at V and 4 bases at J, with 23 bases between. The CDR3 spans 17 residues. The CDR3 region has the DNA TGTGCCAGCAGTGCATCGCTCGCAGCAGGAAAGACCTATGGCTACACCTTC. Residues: CASSASLAAGKTYGYTF.

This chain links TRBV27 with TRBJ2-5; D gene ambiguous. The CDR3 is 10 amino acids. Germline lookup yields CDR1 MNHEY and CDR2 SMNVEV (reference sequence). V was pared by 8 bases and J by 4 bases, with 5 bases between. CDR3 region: CASSLETQYF. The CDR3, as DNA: TGTGCCAGCTCTCTAGAGACCCAGTACTTC.

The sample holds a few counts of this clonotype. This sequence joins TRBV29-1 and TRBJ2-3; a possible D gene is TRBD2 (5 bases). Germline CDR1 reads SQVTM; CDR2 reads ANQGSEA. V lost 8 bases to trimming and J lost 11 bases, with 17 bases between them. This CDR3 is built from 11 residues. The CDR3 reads CSSIDLSGQYF. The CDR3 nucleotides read TGCAGCTCTATCGACTTAAGCGGGCAGTATTTT.

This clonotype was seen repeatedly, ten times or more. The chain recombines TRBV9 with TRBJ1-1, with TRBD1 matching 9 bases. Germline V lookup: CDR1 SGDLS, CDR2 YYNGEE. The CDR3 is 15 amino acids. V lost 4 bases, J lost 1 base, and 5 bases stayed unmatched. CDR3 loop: CASSPGTGPNTEAFF. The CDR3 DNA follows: TGTGCCAGCAGCCCCGGGACAGGGCCGAACACTGAAGCTTTCTTT.

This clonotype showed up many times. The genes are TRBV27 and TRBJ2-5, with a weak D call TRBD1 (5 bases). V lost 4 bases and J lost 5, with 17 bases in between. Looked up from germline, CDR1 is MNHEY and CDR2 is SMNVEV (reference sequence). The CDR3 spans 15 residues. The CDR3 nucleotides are TGTGCCAGCAGTTCCAGACAGACCGGTGGGGAGACCCAGTACTTC. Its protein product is CASSSRQTGGETQYF.

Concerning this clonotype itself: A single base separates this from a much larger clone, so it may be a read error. The CDR3 here is CARSLLAGGTSYEQYF. The CDR3 bases are TGTGCCAGAAGCCTATTGGCAGGGGGAACATCCTACGAGCAGTACTTC. The V call is TRBV5-3, the J call TRBJ2-7; 7 nucleotides align to TRBD1. TRBV5-3 is an open reading frame whose function is uncertain. The CDR3 runs 16 residues. V lost 4 bases to trimming and J lost 1 base; unmatched junction nucleotides: 11.

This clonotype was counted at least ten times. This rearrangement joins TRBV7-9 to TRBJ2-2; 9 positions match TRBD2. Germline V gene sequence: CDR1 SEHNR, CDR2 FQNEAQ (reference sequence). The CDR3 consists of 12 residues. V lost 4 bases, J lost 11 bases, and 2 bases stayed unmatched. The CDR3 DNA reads TGTGCCAGCAGCTCGCTAGCGGGAGAGCTGTTTTTT. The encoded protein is CASSSLAGELFF.

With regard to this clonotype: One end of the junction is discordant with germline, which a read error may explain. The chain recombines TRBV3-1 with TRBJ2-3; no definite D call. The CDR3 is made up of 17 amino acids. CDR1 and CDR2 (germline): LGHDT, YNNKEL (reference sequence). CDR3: CAGSRGSPISFSETRYF. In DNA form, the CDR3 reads TGTGCCGGCAGCCGAGGAAGTCCCATTTCTTTCTCTGAGACCCGGTACTTC.